A single sample is the source of the 18 T cell receptor beta chains below, sequenced in a study of CD8 T cells in ankylosing spondylitis. TCRdb passed the 5' RACE reads through MiXCR, listing each CDR3 protein once. The sample holds about 250,000 distinct CDR3 sequences, approximately 30% seen once. The sequenced sample consisted of blood, either unsorted or a sorted T cell fraction (not recorded which). The origin of the receptors is a male donor with ankylosing spondylitis or in good health (not recorded which).

This chain links TRBV5-1 with TRBJ2-2, with D maybe TRBD1 (5 bases). With 6 bases removed from V and 1 base from J, the gap between germline ends came to 13 bases. Per the germline V gene, CDR1 is SGHRS and CDR2 is YFSETQ. The CDR3 has 15 residues. This CDR3 reads CASNSPGQNTGELFF. CDR3 DNA: TGCGCCAGCAACTCCCCCGGACAGAACACCGGGGAGCTGTTTTTT.

The chain has TRBV9 and TRBJ2-7, with D perhaps TRBD1 (5 bases). Trimming cost V 4 bases and J 5 bases, with 13 bases left between them. Germline V gene sequence: CDR1 SGDLS, CDR2 YYNGEE. The CDR3 spans 13 residues. CDR3 loop: CASSPMTDHEQYF. The CDR3, as DNA: TGTGCCAGCAGCCCGATGACAGACCACGAGCAGTACTTC.

This clonotype was counted only a few times. As DNA, the CDR3 is TGCGCCAGCAGCTGGGCCGTCGGTGTCGGAGCTTTCTTT. Translating it yields CASSWAVGVGAFF. The chain recombines TRBV5-1 with TRBJ1-1; D is undetermined. V shed 3 bases and J shed 10 bases, with 16 bases lying between them. CDR3 length: 13 amino acids. The germline V gene encodes CDR1 SGHRS and CDR2 YFSETQ.

This sequence joins TRBV3-1 and TRBJ1-1; D unresolved. CDR3 length: 15 residues. Trimming shortened V by 1 base and J by 3 bases, and 12 bases separated the two germline ends. Looked up from germline, CDR1 is LGHDT and CDR2 is YNNKEL (reference sequence). CDR3 DNA: TGTGCCAGCAGCCAAGTTCAAGCCCCAGACACTGAAGCTTTCTTT. Its translation: CASSQVQAPDTEAFF.

This chain links TRBV10-3 with TRBJ2-2, with no clear D. CDR1 ENHRY and CDR2 SYGVKD come from the germline V gene. Trimming shortened V by 4 bases and J by 2 bases, and 8 bases separated the two germline ends. The CDR3 is 14 amino acids. As DNA, the CDR3 is TGTGCCATCAGTGCGGACGGTAACACCGGGGAGCTGTTTTTT. Its protein is CAISADGNTGELFF.

This clonotype has a single count. The chain couples TRBV3-1 to TRBJ1-6; 7 bases agree with TRBD1. This CDR3 is 13 amino acids long. V was pared by 6 bases and J by 10 bases, with 6 bases of the junction left unmatched. Germline V CDR1 and CDR2: LGHDT, YNNKEL (reference sequence). CDR3: CASSTGQRSPLHF. In DNA, the CDR3 is TGTGCCAGCAGTACGGGACAGAGATCACCCCTCCACTTT.

This chain links TRBV5-6 with TRBJ1-1, with 7 positions matching TRBD1. Germline values: CDR1 SGHDT, CDR2 YYEEEE. The CDR3 runs to 13 residues. The V and J ends lost 4 bases and 4 bases, in that order; junction bases with no gene match: 4. CDR3 sequence reads: CASSNQGGTEAFF. The CDR3 region has the DNA TGTGCCAGCAGCAATCAGGGGGGCACTGAAGCTTTCTTT.

The chain is built from TRBV5-6 and TRBJ2-5; tentative D call: TRBD2 (5 bases). The end of the DNA is better explained by TRBJ2-3, so the J call may be wrong. CDR3 length: 11 residues. CDR1 is SGHDT and CDR2 is YYEEEE in the germline V gene. The CDR3 DNA follows: TGTGCCAGCAGCAAAGCGGAGACGCAGTATTTT. It encodes CASSKAETQYF.

This clonotype was counted a few times. The V call is TRBV20-1, the J call TRBJ2-5; D unresolved. Germline CDR1 reads DFQATT; CDR2 reads SNEGSKA (reference sequence). Between the trimmed V and J ends, which lost 1 base and 2 bases, there was a span of 8 bases. CDR3 size: 13 residues. The CDR3 nucleotides are TGCAGTGCTAGAGTCCCTAATCAAGAGACCCAGTACTTC. Protein: CSARVPNQETQYF.

The chain has TRBV15 and TRBJ2-5, with D possibly being TRBD1 (6 bases). This CDR3 is 17 amino acids long. Trimming stripped 4 bases from V and 5 bases from J, with 23 bases between. CDR1 is LNHNV, CDR2 YYDKDF, per germline (reference sequence). The chain's CDR3 is CATSTQPADRTAETQYF. CDR3 coding DNA: TGTGCCACCAGCACCCAACCTGCCGACAGGACCGCGGAGACCCAGTACTTC.

This clonotype was detected ten times or more. The rearrangement joins TRBV6-5 to TRBJ1-2; TRBD1 might be the D (6 bases). V was cut by 2 bases and J by 2 bases, with 9 bases left in between. Germline loops: CDR1 MNHEY, CDR2 SVGAGI. The CDR3 runs 14 residues. This chain's CDR3 is CASSYGQGNYGYTF. CDR3 coding DNA: TGTGCCAGCAGTTACGGGCAGGGGAACTATGGCTACACCTTC.

In its sample, this clonotype was seen a few times. The rearrangement joins TRBV10-1 to TRBJ1-1; TRBD1 matches at 9 bases. Germline V gene lookup returns CDR1 WNHNN and CDR2 SYGVQD (reference sequence). The CDR3 covers 14 residues. After removal of 5 bases from V and 5 bases from J, the junction contained 6 bases not matched to a gene. CDR3 DNA sequence: TGCGCCAGCAGTCCTGGACAGGGGAGTACTGAAGCTTTCTTT. Translating it yields CASSPGQGSTEAFF.

This clonotype was detected a few times. V usage is TRBV5-6 and J usage is TRBJ2-7; D gene unclear. Per the germline V gene, CDR1 is SGHDT and CDR2 is YYEEEE. The CDR3 has 12 amino acids. V lost 1 base and J 4 bases, leaving 6 bases between the germline ends. The CDR3 region is CASSLWAYEQYF. The CDR3 region has the DNA TGTGCCAGCAGCTTGTGGGCGTACGAGCAGTACTTC.

The rearrangement links TRBV12-3 or TRBV12-4 to TRBJ2-5, with no clear D. V was shortened by 5 bases and J by 2 bases, with 9 bases between the two germline ends. The CDR3 contains 13 residues. This chain's CDR3 is CASSDLGQETQYF. As DNA, the CDR3 is TGTGCCAGCAGTGACCTGGGACAAGAGACCCAGTACTTC.

This clonotype was observed a single time. The chain carries TRBV14 and TRBJ2-7; D remains ambiguous. V was clipped by 0 bases and J by 6 bases, with 6 bases between them. This CDR3 region has 12 residues. Germline CDR1 and CDR2: SGHDN and FVKESK. The CDR3 spells CASSQDSFEQYF. CDR3 sequence (DNA): TGTGCCAGCAGCCAAGATAGTTTCGAGCAGTACTTC.

The rearrangement links TRBV7-3 to TRBJ2-3, with TRBD2 identical over 13 bases. V lost 5 bases to trimming and J lost 6 bases; unmatched junction nucleotides: 8. The CDR3 extends over 16 amino acids. Germline V lookup: CDR1 SGHTA, CDR2 FQGTGA. The CDR3 is CASSTSGGANGDTQYF. The DNA of the CDR3 is TGTGCCAGCAGCACTAGCGGGGGGGCTAATGGGGATACGCAGTATTTT.

J is TRBJ2-5 and V is TRBV3-1, with 7 bases fitting TRBD2. The ends lost 4 bases at V and 5 bases at J; junction bases unmatched: 10. Germline assignment: CDR1 LGHDT and CDR2 YNNKEL (reference sequence). The length of the CDR3 is 15 residues. The CDR3 sequence: CASSPYGLVGETQYF. For the CDR3, the DNA is TGTGCCAGCAGCCCCTATGGACTAGTCGGGGAGACCCAGTACTTC.

The chain links TRBV20-1 to TRBJ1-4; TRBD1 is a possible D gene (5 bases). Germline lookup yields CDR1 DFQATT and CDR2 SNEGSKA (reference sequence). The CDR3 contains 18 residues. V lost 0 bases and J 5 bases, leaving 22 bases between the germline ends. CDR3 amino acids: CSARDRGSLAGGNEKLFF. The CDR3 nucleotides are TGCAGTGCTAGAGATAGGGGAAGCCTCGCTGGGGGGAATGAAAAACTGTTTTTT.